Reported below is one TCR beta chain. Its specificity is unknown. TCR beta VDJ and CDR3 profiling used genomic DNA as template. TCRdb itself ran the reads through MiXCR, one entry per CDR3 protein. The profile shows roughly 500,000 distinct CDR3 sequences, around 32% of them singletons. By flow cytometry, patients selected for sequencing had shown an expansion of CD8+CD57+ cells. Trimming cost V 2 bases and J 1 base; bases outside gene matches: 4. Germline assignment: CDR1 SGDLS and CDR2 YYNGEE. This CDR3 is built from 16 residues. This sample was included in a study of CD8+CD57+ T cells in acquired aplastic anemia. In the study overall: Each DNA sample taken from sorted CD4+ and CD8+ cells came to about 3 ug on average.

Study outcomes and limitations: A significant difference in CD8+ Simpson's diversity between patients and controls was not found.

This chain links TRBV9 with TRBJ2-2; 8 bases match TRBD2. Sequenced: sorted CD4+, CD8+, or CD8+CD57+ T cells (not recorded which) from PBMCs. The TCR comes from a human donor with aplastic anemia. Here the CDR3 DNA reads TGTGCCAGCAGCGTTCGGGCGGGAGGGAACACCGGGGAGCTGTTTTTT. This sequence encodes CASSVRAGGNTGELFF.